The 5 T cell receptor beta chains below were found in one sample sequenced in a study of blood T cell repertoires in COVID-19. Profiled with immunoSEQ multiplex PCR; TCRdb holds only in-frame clones, not every one. The repertoire has 150,000 to 200,000 clones, approximately 88% of them found once; the top ten carry roughly 9%. The sequenced sample consisted of PBMCs or T cells enriched from blood (not recorded which). The source is a woman between 18 and 29 years old who had recovered from COVID-19.

The gene calls are TRBV4-2 and TRBJ1-1; D is undetermined. V shed 5 bases and J shed 3 bases, with 16 bases lying between them. Germline lookup yields CDR1 LGHNA and CDR2 YNFKEQ. This CDR3 contains 15 residues. The CDR3 loop is CASSTGEPADTEAFF. The CDR3 bases are TGTGCCAGCAGCACTGGGGAGCCTGCGGACACTGAAGCTTTCTTT.

This sequence joins TRBV3-1 (or the pseudogene TRBV3-2) and TRBJ1-2; weak D call: TRBD1 (5 bases). V dropped 7 bases and J dropped 3 bases, with 12 bases sitting between them. The CDR3 consists of 13 residues. Germline values: CDR1 LGHDT, CDR2 YNNKEL (reference sequence). In nucleotides, the CDR3 is TGTGCCAGCACCCCGGGGGGGTACTATGGCTACACCTTC. Translated: CASTPGGYYGYTF.

This rearrangement joins TRBV18 to TRBJ1-4; a weak D match, TRBD1 (6 bases). Germline V gene sequence: CDR1 KGHSH, CDR2 LQKENI. The V and J ends lost 2 bases and 7 bases respectively, with 26 bases between them. The CDR3 is 19 residues long. CDR3 in amino acids: CASSPVRRTAGERSEKLFF. Written as DNA, the CDR3 is TGTGCCAGCTCACCAGTCAGGCGGACGGCAGGGGAGAGGAGTGAAAAACTGTTTTTT.

This chain links TRBV4-1 with TRBJ2-1, with 7 bases that match TRBD1. This CDR3 is 15 amino acids long. V shed 3 bases and J 0 bases; nucleotides not matched to a gene: 2. Per the germline V gene, CDR1 is MGHRA and CDR2 is YSYEKL. CDR3 residues: CASSQRTGSYNEQFF. The CDR3 DNA reads TGCGCCAGCAGCCAGCGGACAGGCTCCTACAATGAGCAGTTCTTC.

The chain has TRBV10-3 and TRBJ1-6, with D perhaps TRBD1 (6 bases). Trimming shortened V by 10 bases and J by 5 bases, and 21 bases separated the two germline ends. Germline V gene data show CDR1 as ENHRY and CDR2 as SYGVKD. This CDR3 spans 16 amino acids. CDR3 region: CATAGQYLSDNSPLHF. CDR3 DNA sequence: TGTGCCACCGCCGGACAGTACCTATCGGATAATTCACCCCTCCACTTT.